This T cell receptor (beta chain) was recovered during a study of cytomegalovirus exposure and HLA in healthy donors. Study outcomes and limitations: It was only CMV serostatus that was available as immune exposure information. It emerged from a later analysis that several of the most significant clusters appeared to be linked to common viral pathogens. Roughly uniform sequencing depth across donors was assumed, possibly incorrectly. The study recorded 160 or so TCR beta chains that were cytomegalovirus-associated.

The CDR3 runs 14 residues. The germline V gene encodes CDR1 SEHNR and CDR2 FQNEAQ (reference sequence). V lost 3 bases, J lost 3 bases, and 8 bases lay in between. The PCR made use of 60 Vbeta and 13 Jbeta primers. TCRdb keeps only in-frame clones here, not all; method: immunoSEQ multiplex PCR. The sample includes around 110,000 clones, about 59% of them seen just once. Regarding this clone: The target antigen is unknown.

The clonotype was recovered from a middle-aged woman in good health and CMV-seropositive. The sequencing input was PBMCs. The chain carries TRBV7-9 and TRBJ2-2, with TRBD1 as a possible D gene (5 bases). The chain's CDR3 is CASSFPGYTGELFF. The CDR3, as DNA: TGTGCCAGCAGCTTTCCAGGGTACACCGGGGAGCTGTTTTTT.